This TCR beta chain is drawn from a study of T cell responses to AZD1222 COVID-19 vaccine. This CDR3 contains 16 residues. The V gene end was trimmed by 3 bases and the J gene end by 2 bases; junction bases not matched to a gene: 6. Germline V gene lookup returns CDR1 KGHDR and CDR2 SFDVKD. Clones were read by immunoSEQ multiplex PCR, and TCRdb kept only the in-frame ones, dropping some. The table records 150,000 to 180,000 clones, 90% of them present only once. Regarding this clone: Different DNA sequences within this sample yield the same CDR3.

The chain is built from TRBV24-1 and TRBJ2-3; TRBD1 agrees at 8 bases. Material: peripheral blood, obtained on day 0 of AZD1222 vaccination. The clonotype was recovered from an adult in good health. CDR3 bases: TGTGCCACCAGTGATCTCGGGACAGGAAACACAGATACGCAGTATTTT. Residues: CATSDLGTGNTDTQYF.